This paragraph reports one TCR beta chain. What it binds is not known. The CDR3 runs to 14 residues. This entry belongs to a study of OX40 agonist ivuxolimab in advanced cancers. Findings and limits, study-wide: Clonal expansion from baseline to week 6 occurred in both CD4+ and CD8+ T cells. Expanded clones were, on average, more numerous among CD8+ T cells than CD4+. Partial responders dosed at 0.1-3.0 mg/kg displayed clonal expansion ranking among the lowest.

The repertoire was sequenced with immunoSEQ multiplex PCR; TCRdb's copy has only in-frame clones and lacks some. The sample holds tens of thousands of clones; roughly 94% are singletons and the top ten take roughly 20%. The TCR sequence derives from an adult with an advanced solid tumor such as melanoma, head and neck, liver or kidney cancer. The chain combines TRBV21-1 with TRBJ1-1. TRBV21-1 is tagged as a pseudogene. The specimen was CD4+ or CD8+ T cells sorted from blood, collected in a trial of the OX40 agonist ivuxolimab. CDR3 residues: CASSKEVENTEAFF. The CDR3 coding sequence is TGTGCCAGCAGCAAAGAGGTGGAGAACACTGAAGCTTTCTTT.